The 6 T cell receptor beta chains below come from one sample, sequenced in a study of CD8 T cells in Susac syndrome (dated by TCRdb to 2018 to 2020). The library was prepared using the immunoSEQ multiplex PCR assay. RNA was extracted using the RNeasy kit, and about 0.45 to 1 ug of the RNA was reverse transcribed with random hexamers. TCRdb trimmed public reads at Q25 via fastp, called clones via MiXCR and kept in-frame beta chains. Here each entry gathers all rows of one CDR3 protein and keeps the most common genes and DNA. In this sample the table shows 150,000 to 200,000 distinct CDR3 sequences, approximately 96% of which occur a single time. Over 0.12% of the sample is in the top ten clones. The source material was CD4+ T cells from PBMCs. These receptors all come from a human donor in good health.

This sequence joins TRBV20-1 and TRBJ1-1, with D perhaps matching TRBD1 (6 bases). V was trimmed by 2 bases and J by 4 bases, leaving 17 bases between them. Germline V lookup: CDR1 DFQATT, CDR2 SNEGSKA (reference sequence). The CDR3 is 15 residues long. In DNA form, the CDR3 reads TGCAGTGCTAGACGGGCAGGGGAGATTCGCACTGAAGCTTTCTTT. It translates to CSARRAGEIRTEAFF.

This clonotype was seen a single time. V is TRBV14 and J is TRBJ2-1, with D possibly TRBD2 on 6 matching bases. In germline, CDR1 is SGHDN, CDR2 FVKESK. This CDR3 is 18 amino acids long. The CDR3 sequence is CASSSQGRSGGSYNEQFF. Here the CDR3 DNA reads TGTGCTTCAAGCAGCCAAGGGAGGAGCGGAGGCTCCTACAATGAGCAGTTCTTC.

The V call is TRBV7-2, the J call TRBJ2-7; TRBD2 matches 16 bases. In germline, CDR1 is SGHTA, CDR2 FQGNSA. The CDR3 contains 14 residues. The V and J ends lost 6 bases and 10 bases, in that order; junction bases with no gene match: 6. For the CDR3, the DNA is TGTGCCAGCAGGGGACTAGCGGGGGGGCCGGAACAGTACTTC. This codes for CASRGLAGGPEQYF.

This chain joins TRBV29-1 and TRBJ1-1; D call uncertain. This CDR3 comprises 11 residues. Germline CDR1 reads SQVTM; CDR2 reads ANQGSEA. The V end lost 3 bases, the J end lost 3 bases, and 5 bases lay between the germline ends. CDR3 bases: TGCAGCGTTGATTCCCACACTGAAGCTTTCTTT. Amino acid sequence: CSVDSHTEAFF.

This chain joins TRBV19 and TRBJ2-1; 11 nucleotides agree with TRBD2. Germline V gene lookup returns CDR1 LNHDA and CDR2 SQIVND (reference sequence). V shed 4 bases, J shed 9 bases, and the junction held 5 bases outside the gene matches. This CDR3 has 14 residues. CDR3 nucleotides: TGTGCCAGTAGTAGTCTAGCGGGGGGCGGTGAGCAGTTCTTC. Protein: CASSSLAGGGEQFF.

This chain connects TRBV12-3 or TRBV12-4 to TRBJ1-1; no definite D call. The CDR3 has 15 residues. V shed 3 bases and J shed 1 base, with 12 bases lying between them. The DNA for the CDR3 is TGTGCCAGCAGTTTTCGGAGGGAGGGGAACACTGAAGCTTTCTTT. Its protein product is CASSFRREGNTEAFF.